This T cell receptor beta chain was captured by sequencing in a study of T cell responses to AZD1222 COVID-19 vaccine. About the study: Combined were second doses at about 4 or about 12 weeks. Study-level results: After the peak T cell response, and only then, were repertoires sampled. In a largely white British group with more females than males, clonal diversity was possibly underestimated.

Data came from immunoSEQ multiplex PCR; TCRdb stores just in-frame clones and leaves some out. The repertoire holds around 110,000 clones, with about 90% as singletons. Comments on this clone: What it binds is not known.

The material was peripheral blood, obtained on day 0 of AZD1222 vaccination. The sequence came from an adult in good health.

The CDR3 loop is CASSFLGETQYF. CDR3 coding DNA: TGCGCCAGCAGCTTCTTAGGGGAGACCCAGTACTTC. The chain links TRBV5-1 to TRBJ2-5, with no clear D. Germline-derived CDR1 and CDR2 are SGHRS and YFSETQ. V was cut by 2 bases and J by 5 bases, with 7 bases left in between. This CDR3 has 12 amino acids.